These 21 T cell receptor beta chains originate from one sample sequenced in a study of blood T cell repertoires in COVID-19. Libraries were prepared by immunoSEQ multiplex PCR; TCRdb keeps only in-frame clonotypes and omits some of them. This table has 400,000 to 500,000 clones, just over 85% appearing once. The specimen sequenced was peripheral blood. The receptors were sampled from a woman aged 25 to 39 with active or convalescent COVID-19.

The chain combines TRBV10-3 with TRBJ1-1; D is possibly TRBD1 (6 bases). The CDR3 totals 16 residues. The V and J ends lost 6 bases and 1 base respectively, with 18 bases between them. The germline gives CDR1 ENHRY, CDR2 SYGVKD. The CDR3 sequence: CAISHTIAGENTEAFF. The DNA for the CDR3 is TGTGCCATCAGCCACACTATTGCAGGGGAGAACACTGAAGCTTTCTTT.

V gene TRBV19 combines with J gene TRBJ1-3; 8 nucleotides line up with TRBD1. Trimming took 4 bases from V and 4 from J; bases not matched to a gene: 12. The germline CDR1 and CDR2 sequences are LNHDA and SQIVND (reference sequence). The CDR3 runs to 17 residues. CDR3 coding DNA: TGTGCCAGTAGTACGGTAAAAGGACAGGGCACCGGAAACACCATATATTTT. Its protein product is CASSTVKGQGTGNTIYF.

V and J are TRBV19 and TRBJ2-3; TRBD1 matches 7 bases. The germline V gene has CDR1 LNHDA and CDR2 SQIVND (reference sequence). There are 13 residues in the CDR3. V lost 5 bases, J lost 6 bases, and 5 bases stayed unmatched. The CDR3 loop reads CASSFSRGDTQYF. As DNA, the CDR3 is TGTGCCAGTAGTTTCTCCAGGGGGGATACGCAGTATTTT.

The V and J genes are TRBV10-2 and TRBJ1-2, with unresolved D. This CDR3 is built from 13 residues. From germline, CDR1 is WSHSY and CDR2 SAAADI. V lost 3 bases, J lost 2 bases, and 7 bases lay in between. For the CDR3, the DNA is TGCGCCAGCAGTGATAGCCGAAACTATGGCTACACCTTC. Its translation is CASSDSRNYGYTF.

This chain links TRBV19 with TRBJ1-4; 12 nucleotides line up with TRBD1. This CDR3 has 16 residues. Germline-derived CDR1 and CDR2 are LNHDA and SQIVND (reference sequence). With 7 bases clipped from V and 1 base from J, the junction kept 4 bases outside the gene matches. CDR3 sequence: CASKGTGGKTNEKLFF. DNA for the CDR3: TGTGCCAGTAAAGGGACAGGGGGCAAAACTAATGAAAAACTGTTTTTT.

This sequence joins TRBV2 and TRBJ2-7, with D tentatively TRBD1 (5 bases). The ends were cut back, 7 bases at V and 6 bases at J, with 19 bases in the middle. Germline V gene lookup returns CDR1 SNHLY and CDR2 FYNNEI. CDR3 size: 14 residues. The CDR3 loop is CASTKTDELSEQYF. DNA of the CDR3: TGTGCCAGCACAAAGACAGATGAACTATCCGAGCAGTACTTC.

V usage is TRBV11-2 and J usage is TRBJ2-5, with D perhaps TRBD1 (6 bases). This CDR3 is built from 17 residues. Germline V gene sequence: CDR1 SGHAT, CDR2 FQNNGV. With 1 base removed from V and 5 bases from J, the gap between germline ends came to 20 bases. CDR3 in DNA: TGTGCCAGCAGCTTAGGAGAATCAGGGGCTACAGTGGAGACCCAGTACTTC. The encoded protein is CASSLGESGATVETQYF.

The chain employs TRBV2 and TRBJ1-1; D remains unclear. V lost 4 bases and J lost 3, with 12 bases in between. The CDR3 spans 14 residues. Germline V lookup: CDR1 SNHLY, CDR2 FYNNEI. The CDR3 DNA reads as TGTGCCAGCAGTGTGGGAGGGATTTACACTGAAGCTTTCTTT. Translation gives CASSVGGIYTEAFF.

The V gene is TRBV3-1 (or the pseudogene TRBV3-2), the J gene TRBJ1-5; 7 nucleotides line up with TRBD1. Germline V gene data show CDR1 as LGHDT and CDR2 as YNNKEL (reference sequence). The CDR3 spans 15 residues. The J segment lost 7 bases and the V segment lost 1 base, leaving 7 bases of the junction unmatched. CDR3 region: CASSQGGQSGQPQHF. CDR3 DNA: TGTGCCAGCAGCCAAGGGGGACAGTCGGGGCAGCCCCAGCATTTT.

The rearrangement uses TRBV5-1 and TRBJ2-5; 10 bases are shared with TRBD2. Germline V CDR1 and CDR2: SGHRS, YFSETQ. Trimming removed 5 bases from V and 2 bases from J; junction bases left unmatched: 6. The CDR3 totals 15 residues. CDR3 residues: CASSLLAGVQETQYF. DNA for the CDR3: TGCGCCAGCAGTCTCCTAGCGGGGGTACAAGAGACCCAGTACTTC.

The chain recombines TRBV4-1 with TRBJ2-7, with 9 positions matching TRBD2. The CDR3 runs 15 residues. Per germline, CDR1 MGHRA and CDR2 YSYEKL. J was trimmed by 3 bases and V by 6 bases; bases with no gene match: 9. CDR3 coding DNA: TGCGCCAGCAGGGCGCTGGCGGGGGGGTTCTACGAGCAGTACTTC. Protein sequence: CASRALAGGFYEQYF.

This clone showed up many times. V and J are TRBV7-9 and TRBJ2-3; tentative D call: TRBD1 (5 bases). CDR1 and CDR2 from the germline V gene are SEHNR and FQNEAQ (reference sequence). The CDR3 spans 12 residues. V gave up 1 base and J gave up 10 bases, with 9 bases separating them. CDR3 coding DNA: TGTGCCAGCAGCTTAGACAGGAATTCGCAGTATTTT. Amino acid sequence: CASSLDRNSQYF.

This chain connects TRBV4-2 to TRBJ2-7; D is perhaps TRBD2 (7 bases). There are 15 residues in the CDR3. Germline V gene lookup returns CDR1 LGHNA and CDR2 YNFKEQ. The V end lost 0 bases, the J end lost 3 bases, and 12 bases lay between the germline ends. CDR3 region: CASSQDWGGLYEQYF. The CDR3 DNA reads TGTGCCAGCAGCCAAGATTGGGGGGGCCTCTACGAGCAGTACTTC.

This clone was found a few times. This CDR3 reads CASSLWLGDPGQGGSTEAFF. The CDR3 DNA reads TGCGCCAGCAGCCTTTGGTTGGGTGACCCGGGACAGGGCGGAAGCACTGAAGCTTTCTTT. The chain has TRBV5-1 and TRBJ1-1; 9 positions match TRBD1. CDR1 is SGHRS and CDR2 is YFSETQ in the germline V gene. J gave up 4 bases and V 4 bases, and 23 bases lay outside the gene matches. This CDR3 spans 20 amino acids.

The genes are TRBV7-9 and TRBJ1-2, with D perhaps TRBD1 (5 bases). Trimming cost V 0 bases and J 3 bases, with 11 bases left between them. Germline CDR1 and CDR2: SEHNR and FQNEAQ (reference sequence). The CDR3 extends over 15 amino acids. Here the CDR3 reads CASSLAPGGDYGYTF. As DNA, the CDR3 is TGTGCCAGCAGCTTAGCGCCTGGGGGGGACTATGGCTACACCTTC.

This clone occurred a few times. The V and J genes are TRBV7-2 and TRBJ2-1; tentatively, D is TRBD1 (5 bases). The ends were cut back, 5 bases at V and 0 bases at J, with 14 bases in the middle. The CDR3 spans 16 residues. Looked up from germline, CDR1 is SGHTA and CDR2 is FQGNSA. CDR3 amino acids: CASSPRTLNSYNEQFF. CDR3 in DNA: TGTGCCAGCAGCCCCCGGACACTTAACTCCTACAATGAGCAGTTCTTC.

This chain joins TRBV2 and TRBJ1-1; TRBD1 matches at 7 bases. This CDR3 region has 13 residues. Germline V CDR1 and CDR2: SNHLY, FYNNEI. J was trimmed by 0 bases and V by 8 bases; bases with no gene match: 3. The CDR3 loop reads CASGTEMNTEAFF. Written as DNA, the CDR3 is TGTGCCAGCGGGACAGAGATGAACACTGAAGCTTTCTTT.

V is TRBV5-6 and J is TRBJ2-5; 8 bases match TRBD1. The V and J ends lost 0 bases and 0 bases, in that order; junction bases with no gene match: 10. This CDR3 region has 18 residues. From germline, CDR1 is SGHDT and CDR2 YYEEEE. The CDR3 reads CASSLGQGARKYQETQYF. DNA of the CDR3: TGTGCCAGCAGCTTGGGGCAGGGGGCGAGGAAGTACCAAGAGACCCAGTACTTC.

CDR3 coding DNA: TGTGCCAGCAGAGGGCAGGGGGGATACACTGAAGCTTTCTTT. It yields the protein CASRGQGGYTEAFF. This chain uses TRBV2 with TRBJ1-1; TRBD1 aligns across 7 bases. Germline CDR1 is SNHLY and CDR2 is FYNNEI. This CDR3 comprises 14 residues. J gave up 3 bases and V 6 bases, and 7 bases lay outside the gene matches. Full variable domain (remainder filled in from reference TRBV2 and TRBJ1-1): EPEVTQTPSHQVTQMGQEVILRCVPISNHLYFYWYRQILGQKVEFLVSFYNNEISEKSEIFDDQFSVERPDGSNFTLKIRSTKLEDSAMYFCASRGQGGYTEAFFGQGTRLTVV.

CDR3 region: CASSDSGEGTQYF. Here the CDR3 DNA reads TGTGCCAGCAGTGACTCTGGGGAGGGCACGCAGTATTTT. This chain joins TRBV6-4 and TRBJ2-3, with 7 bases identical to TRBD2. Trimming cost V 0 bases and J 9 bases; bases outside gene matches: 3. Germline CDR1 reads MRHNA; CDR2 reads SNTAGT. The CDR3 is 13 residues long.

The gene calls are TRBV15 and TRBJ1-3, with TRBD1 matching 8 bases. CDR1 LNHNV and CDR2 YYDKDF come from the germline V gene (reference sequence). Trimming cost V 3 bases and J 0 bases; bases outside gene matches: 7. This CDR3 comprises 17 residues. The CDR3 loop reads CATSSSTGAYSGNTIYF. The CDR3 bases are TGTGCCACCAGCAGTTCGACAGGGGCTTACTCTGGAAACACCATATATTTT.